This entry is about one T cell receptor (beta chain). The data derive from a study of blood T cell repertoires in COVID-19. Across the whole study: The cDNA or gDNA used as material had been derived from T cells, B-cell-depleted T cells, or PBMCs.

CDR1 SGHNT and CDR2 YYREEE come from the germline V gene (reference sequence). This CDR3 spans 14 amino acids. Trimming pared 0 bases from V and 3 bases from J, leaving 9 bases between. Under the authors' procedure: Estimation of nucleated cell counts relied on the amplification of reference gene primers. Sequencing used immunoSEQ multiplex PCR; TCRdb keeps in-frame clones, though not all of them. V and J calls and clone size are given by that table; D and trimming were obtained from the DNA. The table includes over 150,000 clones, 75% to 90% detected once. The J gene is TRBJ1-1, the V gene TRBV5-4; D unclear. This receptor was identified in an older woman with acute or convalescent COVID-19. Material for sequencing was peripheral blood. CDR3 nucleotides: TGTGCCAGCAGCTTGGCCGTCGGTGACACTGAAGCTTTCTTT. Protein sequence: CASSLAVGDTEAFF.